Following are 21 T cell receptor beta chains from one sample sequenced in a study of regulatory T cells in long-lasting Graves disease. Time point: newly diagnosed GD, antithyroid drugs for less than 3 months. The TCR library was made from RNA extracted from PBMCs. TCR beta libraries were built with iRepertoire HTBI primers and Arm-PCR of CDR3 regions. TCRdb re-analysed the multiplex PCR reads in MiXCR, keeping a single row per CDR3 protein. This table holds about 440,000 distinct CDR3 sequences, just under 15% found once. These data were also reused for a study on T cells in Graves' hyperthyroidism and ophthalmopathy.

The sequencing here drew on peripheral blood mononuclear cells (PBMCs), taken at new diagnosis, from a patient treated with antithyroid drugs. These receptors all stem from a woman in her twenties or thirties with Graves disease.

Concerning this clonotype: Since a much larger clone is just one base distant, this may be a read error. The chain recombines TRBV6-1 with TRBJ2-1, with D perhaps matching TRBD2 (6 bases). Germline V gene sequence: CDR1 MNHNS, CDR2 SASEGT. The CDR3 length is 12 residues. V was shortened by 11 bases and J by 9 bases, with 17 bases between the two germline ends. The CDR3 DNA follows: TGTGCCGGCGGGACCGACGTGAGTGAGCAGTTCTTC. This gives the protein CAGGTDVSEQFF.

V is TRBV27 and J is TRBJ1-4; perhaps TRBD1 as D (5 bases). Deletions cut 2 bases from V and 7 bases from J, with 11 bases between. This CDR3 contains 14 residues. Germline CDR1 and CDR2: MNHEY and SMNVEV (reference sequence). The CDR3 sequence: CASSLTRVSEKLFF. CDR3 nucleotide sequence: TGTGCCAGCAGTTTAACCAGGGTTTCTGAAAAACTGTTTTTT.

A word on this clonotype: A read error likely explains this, since a far larger clone differs by one base. The J gene is TRBJ1-1, the V gene TRBV11-2; no clear D. Trimming stripped 8 bases from V and 1 base from J, with 17 bases between. CDR1 SGHAT and CDR2 FQNNGV come from the germline V gene. The CDR3 sequence is 15 residues long. The CDR3 protein is CASRPSPVRNTEAFF. The CDR3 DNA reads TGTGCCAGCCGCCCATCGCCGGTGCGGAACACTGAAGCTTTCTTT.

This clonotype showed up many times. This chain connects TRBV6-1 to TRBJ2-7, with 16 bases fitting TRBD2. With 3 bases clipped from V and 0 bases from J, the junction kept 5 bases outside the gene matches. In germline, CDR1 is MNHNS, CDR2 SASEGT. This CDR3 is built from 18 residues. CDR3 nucleotide sequence: TGTGCCAGCAGTGAGTCCGGGACTAGCGGGAGGGCCTCCTACGAGCAGTACTTC. This encodes CASSESGTSGRASYEQYF.

This chain joins TRBV6-1 and TRBJ2-7, with D unresolved. This CDR3 is 14 amino acids long. From germline, CDR1 is MNHNS and CDR2 SASEGT. Deletions cut 4 bases from V and 3 bases from J, with 13 bases between. The CDR3 DNA sequence: TGTGCCAGCAGTGGGCTCATGGAATACTACGAGCAGTACTTC. It is translated as CASSGLMEYYEQYF.

As regards this clonotype: The limits of the CDR3 on the DNA are not certain, so only TCRdb's listed CDR3 is given. The chain uses TRBV27 and TRBJ1-3; TRBD1 is taken as the D call from the table, unchecked against the DNA. Both ends counted, the CDR3 spans 20 residues. Germline CDR1 is MNHEY and CDR2 is SMNVEV (reference sequence). This CDR3 reads CASSLRGGTEAFFGQGTIYF.

This clonotype was counted a few times. This chain connects TRBV24-1 to TRBJ2-7; 11 positions agree with TRBD1. Trimming cost V 10 bases and J 3 bases; bases outside gene matches: 7. Germline lookup yields CDR1 KGHDR and CDR2 SFDVKD. The CDR3 extends over 14 amino acids. The CDR3 sequence: CATTGTGGGYEQYF. CDR3 nucleotides: TGTGCCACGACCGGGACAGGGGGGGGCTACGAGCAGTACTTC.

This chain links TRBV9 with TRBJ2-3, with 10 bases lining up with TRBD2. After removal of 4 bases from V and 1 base from J, the junction contained 12 bases not matched to a gene. Germline values: CDR1 SGDLS, CDR2 YYNGEE. There are 18 residues in the CDR3. The CDR3 region has the DNA TGTGCCAGCAGCTTGGGGGCTAGCGGGAGTTCGGGCACAGATACGCAGTATTTT. Translation gives CASSLGASGSSGTDTQYF.

The chain has TRBV7-2 and TRBJ2-3; 10 nucleotides align to TRBD2. The germline CDR1 and CDR2 sequences are SGHTA and FQGNSA. Germline trimming cut 1 base from V and 4 bases from J; bases unmatched to any gene: 8. The CDR3 extends over 17 amino acids. CDR3 region: CASSLGASGSHADTQYF. In DNA form, the CDR3 reads TGTGCCAGCAGCTTAGGGGCTAGCGGGAGTCACGCAGATACGCAGTATTTT.

V is TRBV7-2 and J is TRBJ2-7; 7 nucleotides agree with TRBD2. Trimming removed 6 bases from V and 4 bases from J; junction bases left unmatched: 9. This CDR3 is built from 14 residues. Germline-derived CDR1 and CDR2 are SGHTA and FQGNSA. Here the CDR3 DNA reads TGTGCCAGCAGACCACGGCTAGCGGCATACGAGCAGTACTTC. Protein sequence: CASRPRLAAYEQYF. The variable domain in full, with the rest retrieved from reference TRBV7-2 and TRBJ2-7, is GAGVSQSPSNKVTEKGKDVELRCDPISGHTALYWYRQSLGQGLEFLIYFQGNSAPDKSGLPSDRFSAERTGGSVSTLTIQRTQQEDSAVYLCASRPRLAAYEQYFGPGTRLTVT.

The rearrangement uses TRBV7-9 and TRBJ1-5; 8 positions match TRBD1. The CDR3 has 14 residues. After removal of 4 bases from V and 5 bases from J, the junction contained 4 bases not matched to a gene. Looked up from germline, CDR1 is SEHNR and CDR2 is FQNEAQ (reference sequence). DNA for the CDR3: TGTGCCAGCAGCTCCGGACAGGGCGATCAGCCCCAGCATTTT. It translates to CASSSGQGDQPQHF.

This clonotype was found many times. This sequence joins TRBV12-5 and TRBJ2-3; 7 nucleotides line up with TRBD1. Germline values: CDR1 LGHNT, CDR2 FRNRAP. The CDR3 runs 13 residues. The CDR3 loop is CASRQGNTDTQYF. CDR3 DNA: TGTGCCAGCAGACAGGGTAACACAGATACGCAGTATTTT.

This clonotype was recorded at least ten times. The rearrangement uses TRBV24-1 and TRBJ1-2; D gene ambiguous. V lost 4 bases to trimming and J lost 4 bases, with 9 bases between them. The germline CDR1 and CDR2 sequences are KGHDR and SFDVKD. The CDR3 consists of 13 residues. The CDR3 region is CATSDQEFYGYTF. The CDR3 coding sequence is TGTGCCACCAGTGACCAGGAGTTCTATGGCTACACCTTC.

V is TRBV5-1 and J is TRBJ1-4; possibly TRBD1 for D (6 bases). Germline V gene sequence: CDR1 SGHRS, CDR2 YFSETQ. V lost 4 bases, J lost 7 bases, and 14 bases lay in between. The CDR3 loop spans 14 amino acids. CDR3 in amino acids: CASSLGQQGEKLFF. CDR3 bases: TGCGCCAGCAGCCTGGGACAACAAGGTGAAAAACTGTTTTTT.

This clonotype showed up many times. The rearrangement links TRBV30 to TRBJ1-5; D is ambiguous. V dropped 0 bases and J dropped 3 bases, with 21 bases sitting between them. The CDR3 spans 18 residues. CDR1 and CDR2 (germline): GTSNPN, SVGIG (reference sequence). DNA for the CDR3: TGTGCCTGGAGTGTTCACCGCCTACACGGGAGGGACAATCAGCCCCAGCATTTT. This encodes CAWSVHRLHGRDNQPQHF.

The rearrangement joins TRBV6-5 to TRBJ2-2, with a possible D match to TRBD1 (5 bases). Trimming shortened V by 2 bases and J by 4 bases, and 11 bases separated the two germline ends. Germline V CDR1 and CDR2: MNHEY, SVGAGI. The CDR3 sequence is 15 residues long. In nucleotides, the CDR3 is TGTGCCAGCAGTTACGTCGGACACGGCACCGGGGAGCTGTTTTTT. Translating it yields CASSYVGHGTGELFF.

This clonotype came up many times. V usage is TRBV27 and J usage is TRBJ2-1; 10 bases are a match to TRBD1. The germline gives CDR1 MNHEY, CDR2 SMNVEV (reference sequence). J was trimmed by 10 bases and V by 5 bases; bases with no gene match: 5. The CDR3 runs to 13 residues. As DNA, the CDR3 is TGTGCCAGCAGTCAGACAGGGGGCGCCGAGCAGTTCTTC. Amino acids: CASSQTGGAEQFF.

The chain uses TRBV7-3 and TRBJ2-7; 8 bases fit TRBD2. V lost 4 bases, J lost 3 bases, and 8 bases stayed unmatched. CDR1 SGHTA and CDR2 FQGTGA come from the germline V gene. This CDR3 spans 15 amino acids. CDR3 residues: CASSYTSGEHYEQYF. CDR3 nucleotide sequence: TGTGCCAGCAGCTACACTAGCGGAGAGCACTACGAGCAGTACTTC. The complete variable domain, with remaining parts taken from reference TRBV7-3 and TRBJ2-7, reads GAGVSQTPSNKVTEKGKYVELRCDPISGHTALYWYRQSLGQGPEFLIYFQGTGAADDSGLPNDRFFAVRPEGSVSTLKIQRTERGDSAVYLCASSYTSGEHYEQYFGPGTRLTVT.

This clonotype was counted at least ten times. V is TRBV2 and J is TRBJ2-1, with a possible D match to TRBD2 (5 bases). The CDR3 covers 13 residues. Germline-derived CDR1 and CDR2 are SNHLY and FYNNEI. V was shortened by 4 bases and J by 6 bases, with 10 bases between the two germline ends. The CDR3 sequence: CASSVQSGNEQFF. The CDR3 DNA reads as TGTGCCAGCAGTGTTCAAAGCGGCAATGAGCAGTTCTTC.

There are many counts of this clonotype. The rearrangement links TRBV24-1 to TRBJ2-1; 9 bases line up with TRBD2. The CDR3 has 18 residues. The V gene end was trimmed by 4 bases and the J gene end by 2 bases; junction bases not matched to a gene: 11. Germline V gene data show CDR1 as KGHDR and CDR2 as SFDVKD. CDR3 sequence reads: CATSDPLASGAAYNEQFF. The CDR3 DNA sequence: TGTGCCACCAGTGACCCCCTCGCTAGCGGGGCCGCCTACAATGAGCAGTTCTTC.

The rearrangement links TRBV7-9 to TRBJ2-1; 8 bases fit TRBD2. The germline V gene has CDR1 SEHNR and CDR2 FQNEAQ (reference sequence). V was pared by 5 bases and J by 8 bases, with 14 bases of the junction left unmatched. The CDR3 contains 16 residues. The CDR3 nucleotides read TGTGCCAGCAGCATCTGGGGAGCGGGGGTCGTGTATGAGCAGTTCTTC. Translating it yields CASSIWGAGVVYEQFF.